This TCR beta chain was documented in a study of shared clonotypes between healthy human individuals. Recent acute infections and vaccinations were absent in the healthy HIV-negative adult donors. Study-level results: Across subsets, estimated richness was generally greater for naive than for memory populations.

For this clone: As yet, its antigen is unknown.

It was around 180 ng DNA, about 30,000 T cell genomes, that sorted-subset replicate PCRs used. Only in-frame clones appear in the TCRdb table, and some are missing; sequencing was by immunoSEQ multiplex PCR. The repertoire holds around 2.3 million clones, with approximately 94% as singletons. The CDR3 runs 14 residues. Germline values: CDR1 MNHEY, CDR2 SVGAGI. The V end lost 5 bases, the J end lost 2 bases, and 12 bases lay between the germline ends. The sequencing input was naive CD4+ T cells sorted from blood. Subset reported: CD45RA+ positively selected. The sequence derives from a man between 18 and 35 years old in good health. The chain recombines TRBV6-5 with TRBJ1-2; D remains unclear. In DNA, the CDR3 is TGTGCCAGCAGTACCAGGCCCCGAAACTATGGCTACACCTTC. This encodes CASSTRPRNYGYTF.